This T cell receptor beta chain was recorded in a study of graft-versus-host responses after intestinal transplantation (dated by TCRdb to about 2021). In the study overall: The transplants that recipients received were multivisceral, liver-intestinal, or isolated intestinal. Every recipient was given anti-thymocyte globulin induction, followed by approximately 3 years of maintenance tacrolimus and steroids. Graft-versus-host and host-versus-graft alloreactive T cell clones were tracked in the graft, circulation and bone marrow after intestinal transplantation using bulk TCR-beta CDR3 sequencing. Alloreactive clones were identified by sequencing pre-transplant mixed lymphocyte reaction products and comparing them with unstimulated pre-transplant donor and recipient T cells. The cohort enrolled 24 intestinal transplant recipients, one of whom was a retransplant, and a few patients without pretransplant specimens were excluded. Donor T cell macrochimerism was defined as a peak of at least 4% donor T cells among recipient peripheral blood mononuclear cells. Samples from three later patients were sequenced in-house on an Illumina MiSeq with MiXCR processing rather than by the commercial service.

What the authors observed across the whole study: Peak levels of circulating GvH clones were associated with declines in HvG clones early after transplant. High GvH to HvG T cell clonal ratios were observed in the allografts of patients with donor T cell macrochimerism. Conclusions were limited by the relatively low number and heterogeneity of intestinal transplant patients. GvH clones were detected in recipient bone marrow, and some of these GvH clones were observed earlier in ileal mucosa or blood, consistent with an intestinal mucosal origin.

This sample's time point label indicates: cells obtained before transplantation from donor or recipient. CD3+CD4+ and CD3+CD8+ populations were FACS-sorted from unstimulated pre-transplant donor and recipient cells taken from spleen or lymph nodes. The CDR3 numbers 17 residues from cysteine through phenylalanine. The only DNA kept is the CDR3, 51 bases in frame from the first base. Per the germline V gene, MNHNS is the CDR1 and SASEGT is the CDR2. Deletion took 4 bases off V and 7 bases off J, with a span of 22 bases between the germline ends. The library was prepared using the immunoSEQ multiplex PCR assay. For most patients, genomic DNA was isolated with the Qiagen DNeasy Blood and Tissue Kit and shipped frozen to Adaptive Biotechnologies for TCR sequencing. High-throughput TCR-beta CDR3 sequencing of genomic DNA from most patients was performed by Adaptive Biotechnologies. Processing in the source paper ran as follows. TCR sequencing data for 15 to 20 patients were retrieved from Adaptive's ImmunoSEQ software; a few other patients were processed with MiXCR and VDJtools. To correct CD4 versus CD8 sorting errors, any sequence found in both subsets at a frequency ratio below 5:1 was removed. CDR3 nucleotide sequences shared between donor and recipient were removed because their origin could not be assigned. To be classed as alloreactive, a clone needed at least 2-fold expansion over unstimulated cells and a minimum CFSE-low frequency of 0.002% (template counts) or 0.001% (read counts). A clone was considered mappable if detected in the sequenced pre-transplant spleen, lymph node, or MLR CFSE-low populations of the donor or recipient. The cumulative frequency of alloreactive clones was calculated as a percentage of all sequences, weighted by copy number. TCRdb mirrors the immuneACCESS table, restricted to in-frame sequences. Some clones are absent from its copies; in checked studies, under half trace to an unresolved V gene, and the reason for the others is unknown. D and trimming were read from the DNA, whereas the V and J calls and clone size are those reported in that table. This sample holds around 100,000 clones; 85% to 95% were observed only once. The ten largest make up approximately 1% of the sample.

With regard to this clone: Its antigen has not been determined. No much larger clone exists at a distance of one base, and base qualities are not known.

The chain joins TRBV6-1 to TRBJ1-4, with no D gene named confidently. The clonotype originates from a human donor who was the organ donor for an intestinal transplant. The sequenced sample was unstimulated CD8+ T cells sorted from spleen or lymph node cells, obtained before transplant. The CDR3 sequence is CASSGPRRNPYGEKLFF. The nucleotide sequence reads TGTGCCAGCAGTGGCCCTCGGAGGAACCCCTATGGTGAAAAACTGTTTTTT.